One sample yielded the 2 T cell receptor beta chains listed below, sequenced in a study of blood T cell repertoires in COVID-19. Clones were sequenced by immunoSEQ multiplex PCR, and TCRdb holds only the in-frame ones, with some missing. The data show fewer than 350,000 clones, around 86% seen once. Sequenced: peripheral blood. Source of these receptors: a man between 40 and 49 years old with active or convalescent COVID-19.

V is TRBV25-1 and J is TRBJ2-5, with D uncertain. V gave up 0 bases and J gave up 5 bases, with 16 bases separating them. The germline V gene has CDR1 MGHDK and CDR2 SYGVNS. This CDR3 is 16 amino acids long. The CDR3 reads CASSEYFGDNDETQYF. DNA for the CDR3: TGTGCCAGCAGTGAATACTTCGGTGACAACGACGAGACCCAGTACTTC.

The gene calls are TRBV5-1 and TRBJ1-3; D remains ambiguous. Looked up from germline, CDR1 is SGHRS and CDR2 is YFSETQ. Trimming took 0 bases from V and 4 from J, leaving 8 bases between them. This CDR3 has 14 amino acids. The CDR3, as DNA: TGCGCCAGCAGCTTGGGGTCAGGAGGAAACACCATATATTTT. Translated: CASSLGSGGNTIYF.